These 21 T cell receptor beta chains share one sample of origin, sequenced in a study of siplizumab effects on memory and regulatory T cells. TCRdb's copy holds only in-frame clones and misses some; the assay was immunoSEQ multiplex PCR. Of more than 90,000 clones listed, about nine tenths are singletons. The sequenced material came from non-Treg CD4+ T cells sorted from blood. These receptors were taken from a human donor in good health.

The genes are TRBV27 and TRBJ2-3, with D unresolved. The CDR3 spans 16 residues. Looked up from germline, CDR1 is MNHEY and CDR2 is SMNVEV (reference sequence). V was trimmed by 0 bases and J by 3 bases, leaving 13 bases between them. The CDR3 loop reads CASSLSWGVGTDTQYF. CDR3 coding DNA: TGTGCCAGCAGTTTATCGTGGGGTGTGGGGACAGATACGCAGTATTTT.

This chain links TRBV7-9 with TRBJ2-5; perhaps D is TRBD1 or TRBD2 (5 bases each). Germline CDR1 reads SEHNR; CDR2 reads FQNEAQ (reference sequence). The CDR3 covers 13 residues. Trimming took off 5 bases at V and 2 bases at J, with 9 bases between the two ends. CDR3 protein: CASSLGTQETQYF. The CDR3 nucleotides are TGTGCCAGCAGCCTCGGGACGCAAGAGACCCAGTACTTC.

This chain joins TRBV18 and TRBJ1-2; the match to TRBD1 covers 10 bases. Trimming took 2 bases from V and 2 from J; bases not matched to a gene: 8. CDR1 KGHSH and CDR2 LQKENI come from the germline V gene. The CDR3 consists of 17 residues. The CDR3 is CASSPTLRTGGNYGYTF. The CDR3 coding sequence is TGTGCCAGCTCACCAACCCTTCGGACAGGGGGGAACTATGGCTACACCTTC.

The CDR3 DNA is TGCAGCGTTGAAGATCCCGCCGGGACAGGGGTCGGCGAGCAGTACTTC. Amino acids: CSVEDPAGTGVGEQYF. V gene TRBV29-1 combines with J gene TRBJ2-7; 10 bases align to TRBD1. The ends lost 0 bases at V and 6 bases at J; junction bases unmatched: 11. CDR1 and CDR2 (germline): SQVTM, ANQGSEA. This CDR3 has 16 residues.

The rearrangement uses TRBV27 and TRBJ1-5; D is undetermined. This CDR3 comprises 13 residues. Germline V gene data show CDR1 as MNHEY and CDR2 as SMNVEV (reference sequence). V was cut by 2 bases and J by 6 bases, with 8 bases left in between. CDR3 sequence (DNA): TGTGCCAGCAGTTTAGTGAGTTTTCAGCCCCAGCATTTT. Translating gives CASSLVSFQPQHF.

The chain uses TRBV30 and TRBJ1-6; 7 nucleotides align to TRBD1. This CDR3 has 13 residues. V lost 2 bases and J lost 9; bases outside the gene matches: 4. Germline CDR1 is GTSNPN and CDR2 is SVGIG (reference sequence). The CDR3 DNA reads TGTGCCTGGAGTACGACAGGGCTTTCACCCCTCCACTTT. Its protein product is CAWSTTGLSPLHF.

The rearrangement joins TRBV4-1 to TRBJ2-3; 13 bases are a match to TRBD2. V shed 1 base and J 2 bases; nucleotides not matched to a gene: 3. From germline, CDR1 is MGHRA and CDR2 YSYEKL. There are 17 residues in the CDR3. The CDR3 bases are TGCGCCAGCAGCCAAGGGGGACTAGCGGGGAACACAGATACGCAGTATTTT. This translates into CASSQGGLAGNTDTQYF.

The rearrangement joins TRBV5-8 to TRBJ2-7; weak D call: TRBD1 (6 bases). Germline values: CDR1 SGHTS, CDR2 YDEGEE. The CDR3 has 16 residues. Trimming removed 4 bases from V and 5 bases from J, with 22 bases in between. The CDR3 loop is CASSPRDNYWGNEQYF. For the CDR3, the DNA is TGTGCCAGCAGCCCCCGGGACAACTATTGGGGGAACGAGCAGTACTTC.

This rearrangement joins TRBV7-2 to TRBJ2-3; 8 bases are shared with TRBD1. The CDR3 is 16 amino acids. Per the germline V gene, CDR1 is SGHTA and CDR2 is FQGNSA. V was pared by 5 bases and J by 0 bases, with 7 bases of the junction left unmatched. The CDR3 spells CASSPTGAVSTDTQYF. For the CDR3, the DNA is TGTGCCAGCAGCCCGACAGGGGCGGTTAGCACAGATACGCAGTATTTT.

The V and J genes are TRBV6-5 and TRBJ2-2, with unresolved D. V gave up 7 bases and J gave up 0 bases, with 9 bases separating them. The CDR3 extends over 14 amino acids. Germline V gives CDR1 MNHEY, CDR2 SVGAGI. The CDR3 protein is CASKVQTNTGELFF. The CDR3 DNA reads TGTGCCAGCAAAGTTCAGACGAACACCGGGGAGCTGTTTTTT.

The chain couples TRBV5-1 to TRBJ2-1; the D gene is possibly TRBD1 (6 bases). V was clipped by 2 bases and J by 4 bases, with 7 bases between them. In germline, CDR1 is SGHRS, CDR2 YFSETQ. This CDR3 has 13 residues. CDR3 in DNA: TGCGCCAGCAGCTTAGGACAGTACAATGAGCAGTTCTTC. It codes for CASSLGQYNEQFF. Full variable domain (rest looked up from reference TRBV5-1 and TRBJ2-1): KAGVTQTPRYLIKTRGQQVTLSCSPISGHRSVSWYQQTPGQGLQFLFEYFSETQRNKGNFPGRFSGRQFSNSRSEMNVSTLELGDSALYLCASSLGQYNEQFFGPGTRLTVL.

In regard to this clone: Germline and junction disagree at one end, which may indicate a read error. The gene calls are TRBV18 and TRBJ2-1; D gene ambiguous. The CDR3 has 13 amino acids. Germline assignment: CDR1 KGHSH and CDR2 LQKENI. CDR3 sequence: CASSRDSDNEQFF. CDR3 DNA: TGTGCCAGCTCACGCGACTCCGACAATGAGCAGTTCTTC. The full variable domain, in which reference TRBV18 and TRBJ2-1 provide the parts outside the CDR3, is NAGVMQNPRHLVRRRGQEARLRCSPMKGHSHVYWYRQLPEEGLKFMVYLQKENIIDESGMPKERFSAEFPKEGPSILRIQQVVRGDSAAYFCASSRDSDNEQFFGPGTRLTVL.

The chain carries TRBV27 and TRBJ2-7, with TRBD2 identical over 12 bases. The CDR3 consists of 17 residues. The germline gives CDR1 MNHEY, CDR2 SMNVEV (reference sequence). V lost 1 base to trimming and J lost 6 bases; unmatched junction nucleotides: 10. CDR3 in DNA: TGTGCCAGCAGTTTATTCCCCGCCCGGACTAGCGGGATCGAGCAGTACTTC. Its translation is CASSLFPARTSGIEQYF.

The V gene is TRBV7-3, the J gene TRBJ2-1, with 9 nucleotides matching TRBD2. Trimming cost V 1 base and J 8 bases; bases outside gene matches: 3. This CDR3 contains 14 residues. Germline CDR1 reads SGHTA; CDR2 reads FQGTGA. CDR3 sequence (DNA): TGTGCCAGCAGCTTAATGCGGGAGGGCCATGAGCAGTTCTTC. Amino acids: CASSLMREGHEQFF.

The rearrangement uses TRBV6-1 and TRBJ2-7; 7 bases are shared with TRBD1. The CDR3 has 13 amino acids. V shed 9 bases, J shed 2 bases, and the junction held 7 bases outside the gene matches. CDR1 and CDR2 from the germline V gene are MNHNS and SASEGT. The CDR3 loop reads CASTDRMTYEQYF. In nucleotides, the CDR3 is TGTGCCAGTACGGACAGGATGACCTACGAGCAGTACTTC.

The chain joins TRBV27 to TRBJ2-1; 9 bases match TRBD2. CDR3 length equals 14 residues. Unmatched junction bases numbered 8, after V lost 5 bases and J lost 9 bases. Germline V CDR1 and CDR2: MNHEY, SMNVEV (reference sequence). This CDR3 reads CASSPSGRYGEQFF. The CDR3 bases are TGTGCCAGCAGTCCAAGCGGGAGGTACGGTGAGCAGTTCTTC.

The CDR3 bases are TGTGCCATCAGTGGGAAGGGGGATCAGGGGTCCTACAATGAGCAGTTCTTC. Translating gives CAISGKGDQGSYNEQFF. V is TRBV10-3 and J is TRBJ2-1; D perhaps matches TRBD1 (6 bases). V was trimmed by 4 bases and J by 1 base, leaving 17 bases between them. CDR1 is ENHRY, CDR2 SYGVKD, per germline. This CDR3 has 17 amino acids.

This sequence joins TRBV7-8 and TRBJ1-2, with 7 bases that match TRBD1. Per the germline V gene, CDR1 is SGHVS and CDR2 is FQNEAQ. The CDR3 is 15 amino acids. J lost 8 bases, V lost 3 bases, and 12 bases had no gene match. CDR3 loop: CASSFSATGNLGYTF. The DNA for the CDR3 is TGTGCCAGCAGCTTTTCCGCGACAGGGAATTTGGGCTACACCTTC.

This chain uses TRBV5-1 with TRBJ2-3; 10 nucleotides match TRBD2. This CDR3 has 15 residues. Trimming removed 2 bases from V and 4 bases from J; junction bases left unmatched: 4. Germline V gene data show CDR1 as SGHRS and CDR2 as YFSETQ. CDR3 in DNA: TGCGCCAGCAGCTTCCCTAGCGGGAGATCAGATACGCAGTATTTT. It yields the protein CASSFPSGRSDTQYF.

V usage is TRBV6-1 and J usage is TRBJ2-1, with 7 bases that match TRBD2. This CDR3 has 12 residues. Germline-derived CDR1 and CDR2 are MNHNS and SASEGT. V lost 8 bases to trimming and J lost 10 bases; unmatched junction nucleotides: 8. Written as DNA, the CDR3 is TGTGCCAGCGGCCCAGCGGGAAGGGAGCAGTTCTTC. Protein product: CASGPAGREQFF.

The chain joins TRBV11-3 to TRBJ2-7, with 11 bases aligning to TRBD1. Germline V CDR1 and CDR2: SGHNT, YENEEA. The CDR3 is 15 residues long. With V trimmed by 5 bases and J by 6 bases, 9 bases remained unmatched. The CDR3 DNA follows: TGTGCCAGCAGCGGCCGGGACAGGGGGTTGTTCGAGCAGTACTTC. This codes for CASSGRDRGLFEQYF. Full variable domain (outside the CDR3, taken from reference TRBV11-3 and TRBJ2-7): EAGVVQSPRYKIIEKKQPVAFWCNPISGHNTLYWYLQNLGQGPELLIRYENEEAVDDSQLPKDRFSAERLKGVDSTLKIQPAELGDSAVYLCASSGRDRGLFEQYFGPGTRLTVT.